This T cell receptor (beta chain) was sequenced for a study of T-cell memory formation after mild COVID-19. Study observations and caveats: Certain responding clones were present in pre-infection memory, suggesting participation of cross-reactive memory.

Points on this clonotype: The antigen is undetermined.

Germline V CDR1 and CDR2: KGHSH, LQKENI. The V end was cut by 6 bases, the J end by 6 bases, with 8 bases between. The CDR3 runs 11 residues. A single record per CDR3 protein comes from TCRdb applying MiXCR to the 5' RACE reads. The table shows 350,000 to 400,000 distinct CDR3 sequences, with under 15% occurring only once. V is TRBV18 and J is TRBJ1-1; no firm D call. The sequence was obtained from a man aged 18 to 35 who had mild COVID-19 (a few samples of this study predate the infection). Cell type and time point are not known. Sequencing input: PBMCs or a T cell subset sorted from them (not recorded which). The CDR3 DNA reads TGTGCCAGCTCCGGACGGTCTGAAGCTTTCTTT. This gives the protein CASSGRSEAFF.